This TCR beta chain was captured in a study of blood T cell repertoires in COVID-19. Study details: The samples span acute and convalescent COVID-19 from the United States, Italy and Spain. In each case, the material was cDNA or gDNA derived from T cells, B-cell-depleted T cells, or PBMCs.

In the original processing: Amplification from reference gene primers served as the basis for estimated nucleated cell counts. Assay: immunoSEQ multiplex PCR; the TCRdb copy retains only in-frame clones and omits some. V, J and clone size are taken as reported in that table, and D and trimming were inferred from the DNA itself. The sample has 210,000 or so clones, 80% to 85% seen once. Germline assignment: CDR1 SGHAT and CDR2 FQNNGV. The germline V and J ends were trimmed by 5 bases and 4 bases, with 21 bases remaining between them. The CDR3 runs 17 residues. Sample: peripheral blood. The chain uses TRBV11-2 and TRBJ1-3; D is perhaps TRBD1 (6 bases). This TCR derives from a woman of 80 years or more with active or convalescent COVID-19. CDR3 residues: CASSTLFTGFKGNTIYF. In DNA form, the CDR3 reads TGTGCCAGCAGCACTTTATTTACAGGGTTTAAAGGAAACACCATATATTTT.